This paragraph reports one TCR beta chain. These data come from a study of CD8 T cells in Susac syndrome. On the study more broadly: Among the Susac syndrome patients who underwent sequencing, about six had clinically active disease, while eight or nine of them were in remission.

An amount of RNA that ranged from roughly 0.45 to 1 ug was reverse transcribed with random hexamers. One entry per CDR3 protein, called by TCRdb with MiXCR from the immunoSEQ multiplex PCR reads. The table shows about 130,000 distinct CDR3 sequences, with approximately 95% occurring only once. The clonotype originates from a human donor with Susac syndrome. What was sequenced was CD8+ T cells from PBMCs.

CDR3 in amino acids: CATQRNALPGGWSTDTQYF. CDR3 sequence (DNA): TGTGCCACCCAACGTAACGCTCTACCCGGCGGATGGAGCACAGATACGCAGTATTTT. The chain employs TRBV10-3 and TRBJ2-3, with D unresolved. Germline CDR1 and CDR2: ENHRY and SYGVKD. The CDR3 is made up of 19 amino acids. With 10 bases removed from V and 0 bases from J, the gap between germline ends came to 29 bases.